These 16 T cell receptor beta chains share one sample of origin, sequenced in a study of cytomegalovirus exposure and HLA in healthy donors. PCR employed 60 Vbeta and 13 Jbeta primers. The method was immunoSEQ multiplex PCR; TCRdb's version includes in-frame clones alone and lacks a portion of them. This table has more than 100,000 clones, roughly 71% appearing once. Sequencing was carried out using PBMCs. The receptors shown here come from a woman aged 40 to 55 in good health and CMV-seronegative.

Ten or more counts support this clone. J is TRBJ1-4 and V is TRBV4-2, with D unresolved. The CDR3 is 16 amino acids. The V end lost 0 bases, the J end lost 3 bases, and 11 bases lay between the germline ends. CDR1 is LGHNA, CDR2 YNFKEQ, per germline. The CDR3 nucleotides read TGTGCCAGCAGCCAAGATAAGAGCAGGTCTAATGAAAAACTGTTTTTT. Its translation is CASSQDKSRSNEKLFF.

The J gene is TRBJ1-5, the V gene TRBV30; possible D gene TRBD1, 6 bases. The CDR3 covers 17 residues. Germline-derived CDR1 and CDR2 are GTSNPN and SVGIG (reference sequence). V lost 0 bases and J lost 6, with 21 bases in between. The CDR3 loop is CAWSVRRAGGAGQPQHF. The CDR3 DNA follows: TGTGCCTGGAGTGTACGACGGGCGGGGGGGGCGGGTCAGCCCCAGCATTTT.

The J gene is TRBJ1-1, the V gene TRBV15, with 8 bases that match TRBD1. Germline CDR1 is LNHNV and CDR2 is YYDKDF (reference sequence). The CDR3 consists of 15 residues. J lost 7 bases, V lost 0 bases, and 7 bases had no gene match. CDR3 nucleotide sequence: TGTGCCACCAGCAGAGATCTTGGACAGGGCTGTGAAGCTTTCTTT. Its protein product is CATSRDLGQGCEAFF.

The genes are TRBV2 and TRBJ1-5; D gene unclear. Trimming left V 7 bases short and J 2 bases short, with 15 bases between. The CDR3 totals 15 residues. Germline CDR1 and CDR2: SNHLY and FYNNEI. The CDR3 DNA reads as TGTGCCAGCACGGAGGTTGGTGGAGGCAATCAGCCCCAGCATTTT. It is translated as CASTEVGGGNQPQHF.

The chain couples TRBV2 to TRBJ1-1; possibly TRBD1 for D (5 bases). From germline, CDR1 is SNHLY and CDR2 FYNNEI. V dropped 8 bases and J dropped 0 bases, with 16 bases sitting between them. The CDR3 length is 15 residues. The DNA for the CDR3 is TGTGCCAGCCTAGGGATAGGGGCCATGAACACTGAAGCTTTCTTT. Protein product: CASLGIGAMNTEAFF.

This clone has just one count. J is TRBJ2-7 and V is TRBV6-5, with TRBD2 matching over 9 bases. V lost 5 bases to trimming and J lost 1 base; unmatched junction nucleotides: 6. The CDR3 extends over 15 amino acids. From germline, CDR1 is MNHEY and CDR2 SVGAGI. The CDR3, as DNA: TGTGCCAGCAGTATCATAGCGGGGGAGTCCTACGAGCAGTACTTC. Translation gives CASSIIAGESYEQYF.

This chain connects TRBV11-3 to TRBJ1-1, with a tentative D call TRBD1 (5 bases). The CDR3 contains 16 residues. Germline CDR1 is SGHNT and CDR2 is YENEEA. V lost 5 bases to trimming and J lost 6 bases, with 22 bases between them. The DNA of the CDR3 is TGTGCCAGCAGCCTCTTGGGCAGGGCGGAGAAGGCTGAAGCTTTCTTT. It is translated as CASSLLGRAEKAEAFF.

This chain joins TRBV4-3 and TRBJ1-2; 9 nucleotides align to TRBD1. The junction had 4 bases not matched to a gene; V was cut back by 4 bases and J by 4 bases. The CDR3 contains 14 residues. The V gene's germline CDR1 is LGHNA and CDR2 YSLEER. Here the CDR3 DNA reads TGCGCCAGCAGCCCAGGGACAGGGACCTATGGCTACACCTTC. Its protein product is CASSPGTGTYGYTF.

The chain combines TRBV9 with TRBJ2-5; TRBD2 agrees at 11 bases. The CDR3 is 16 residues long. V lost 4 bases and J lost 7; bases outside the gene matches: 12. Germline V lookup: CDR1 SGDLS, CDR2 YYNGEE. The CDR3, as DNA: TGTGCCAGCAGCCGAACATCCACTAGCGGGGGAGGGACCCAGTACTTC. Its translation is CASSRTSTSGGGTQYF.

The chain couples TRBV5-1 to TRBJ1-2; D unresolved. Trimming cost V 6 bases and J 13 bases, with 19 bases left between them. The germline gives CDR1 SGHRS, CDR2 YFSETQ. The CDR3 has 12 residues. The CDR3 sequence is CASTPPPGNSTF. CDR3 bases: TGCGCCAGCACGCCTCCCCCGGGGAATAGCACCTTC. Supplemented by reference TRBV5-1 and TRBJ1-2, the full variable domain reads KAGVTQTPRYLIKTRGQQVTLSCSPISGHRSVSWYQQTPGQGLQFLFEYFSETQRNKGNFPGRFSGRQFSNSRSEMNVSTLELGDSALYLCASTPPPGNSTFGSGTRLTVV.

The V gene is TRBV5-1, the J gene TRBJ1-5; 8 positions match TRBD1. Trimming at V came to 4 bases and at J to 2 bases, leaving 5 bases not matched to a gene. From germline, CDR1 is SGHRS and CDR2 YFSETQ. The CDR3 spans 15 residues. This chain's CDR3 is CASSPEGQGNQPQHF. CDR3 DNA sequence: TGCGCCAGCAGCCCTGAGGGACAGGGCAATCAGCCCCAGCATTTT.

This chain links TRBV19 with TRBJ1-1; D unclear. V gave up 3 bases and J gave up 7 bases, with 12 bases separating them. The CDR3 consists of 13 residues. Germline CDR1 LNHDA, CDR2 SQIVND (reference sequence). CDR3 nucleotides: TGTGCCAGTAGTATCCGGAACACTAATGAAGCTTTCTTT. Its protein product is CASSIRNTNEAFF.

This clone was detected a few times. This chain uses TRBV6-5 with TRBJ1-1; possible D gene TRBD1, 5 bases. Trimming cost V 6 bases and J 6 bases, with 17 bases left between them. CDR3 size: 14 residues. Germline loops: CDR1 MNHEY, CDR2 SVGAGI. This CDR3 reads CASRREQVGAEAFF. The DNA of the CDR3 is TGTGCCAGCAGGCGGGAACAGGTCGGCGCTGAAGCTTTCTTT.

J is TRBJ1-5 and V is TRBV11-2, with 7 bases aligning to TRBD1. This CDR3 comprises 15 residues. The trim removed 3 bases at V and 1 base at J, leaving 3 bases unmatched. The germline V gene has CDR1 SGHAT and CDR2 FQNNGV. CDR3 DNA sequence: TGTGCCAGCAGCTTGTACAGGGGAAGCAATCAGCCCCAGCATTTT. The encoded protein is CASSLYRGSNQPQHF. The full variable domain, with the rest looked up from reference TRBV11-2 and TRBJ1-5, is EAGVAQSPRYKIIEKRQSVAFWCNPISGHATLYWYQQILGQGPKLLIQFQNNGVVDDSQLPKDRFSAERLKGVDSTLKIQPAKLEDSAVYLCASSLYRGSNQPQHFGDGTRLSIL.

This clone was counted only a few times. The gene calls are TRBV5-4 and TRBJ1-4; TRBD1 matches 8 bases. Per germline, CDR1 SGHNT and CDR2 YYREEE (reference sequence). The CDR3 runs to 15 residues. J was trimmed by 7 bases and V by 4 bases; bases with no gene match: 9. In DNA, the CDR3 is TGTGCCAGCAGCATAAGACAGGGGCGGGGTGAAAAACTGTTTTTT. Its protein product is CASSIRQGRGEKLFF.

The chain links TRBV30 to TRBJ1-1; a weak D match, TRBD1 (5 bases). Germline V CDR1 and CDR2: GTSNPN, SVGIG (reference sequence). The V end lost 3 bases, the J end lost 8 bases, and 7 bases lay between the germline ends. CDR3 length: 10 amino acids. The CDR3 DNA is TGTGCCTGGAGGCCAGGGGAAGCTTTCTTT. Translating gives CAWRPGEAFF.